This T cell receptor beta chain stems from a study of blood T cell repertoires in COVID-19. The assay was immunoSEQ multiplex PCR, and TCRdb's table has in-frame clones only and misses some. The sample has 260,000 or so clones, nearly 90% seen once; the top ten hold about 0.64%. The length of the CDR3 is 15 residues. J was trimmed by 6 bases and V by 3 bases; bases with no gene match: 8. Per germline, CDR1 LNHNV and CDR2 YYDKDF (reference sequence). The sequenced sample was peripheral blood. This TCR came from a human donor in a cohort sampled during active COVID-19. The V and J genes are TRBV15 and TRBJ2-4; 7 bases match TRBD1. CDR3 DNA: TGTGCCACCAGCAGCCTAGGGGCAGGGGGAAACATTCAGTACTTC. Translating it yields CATSSLGAGGNIQYF.